A single sample is the source of the 10 T cell receptor beta chains below, sequenced in a study of T cell changes during pregnancy in multiple sclerosis. The assay was immunoSEQ multiplex PCR, and TCRdb's table has in-frame clones only and misses some. The sample records about 93,000 clones, around 92% being singletons. The sample in question was peripheral blood, obtained after pregnancy. Receptors were obtained from a female donor with multiple sclerosis, enrolled in a pregnancy study.

The gene calls are TRBV7-9 and TRBJ1-5; tentatively, D is TRBD1 (5 bases). The germline CDR1 and CDR2 sequences are SEHNR and FQNEAQ (reference sequence). Trimming took 1 base from V and 6 from J, leaving 10 bases between them. The length of the CDR3 is 14 residues. The CDR3 bases are TGTGCCAGCAGCTTAGTAGGGAGGGGTCAGCCCCAGCATTTT. It codes for CASSLVGRGQPQHF.

The genes are TRBV14 and TRBJ2-5; a possible D gene is TRBD2 (5 bases). The CDR3 totals 14 residues. CDR1 and CDR2 from the germline V gene are SGHDN and FVKESK. V lost 2 bases to trimming and J lost 5 bases, with 12 bases between them. The CDR3 sequence is CASSQTGWEETQYF. CDR3 DNA sequence: TGTGCCAGCAGCCAAACGGGATGGGAGGAGACCCAGTACTTC. The whole variable domain, remainder taken from reference TRBV14 and TRBJ2-5, is EAGVTQFPSHSVIEKGQTVTLRCDPISGHDNLYWYRRVMGKEIKFLLHFVKESKQDESGMPNNRFLAERTGGTYSTLKVQPAELEDSGVYFCASSQTGWEETQYFGPGTRLLVL.

This chain joins TRBV12-5 and TRBJ2-1, with D possibly TRBD2 on 5 matching bases. This CDR3 comprises 17 residues. Trimming stripped 2 bases from V and 6 bases from J, with 20 bases between. The germline gives CDR1 LGHNT, CDR2 FRNRAP. The CDR3 sequence is CASGLKPLGDGVNEQFF. CDR3 in DNA: TGTGCTAGTGGTTTGAAACCACTGGGAGACGGGGTCAATGAGCAGTTCTTC.

The chain carries TRBV7-6 and TRBJ2-7; 9 nucleotides match TRBD1. The CDR3 is 15 residues long. CDR1 is SGHVS, CDR2 FNYEAQ, per germline. The J segment lost 9 bases and the V segment lost 5 bases, leaving 14 bases of the junction unmatched. The CDR3 region has the DNA TGTGCCAGCAGCCCAGGGACAGGGAGTAGGTCTGGGCAGTACTTC. This codes for CASSPGTGSRSGQYF. Together with reference TRBV7-6 and TRBJ2-7, the CDR3 gives the full variable domain: GAGVSQSPRYKVTKRGQDVALRCDPISGHVSLYWYRQALGQGPEFLTYFNYEAQQDKSGLPNDRFSAERPEGSISTLTIQRTEQRDSAMYRCASSPGTGSRSGQYFGPGTRLTVT.

The chain links TRBV6-5 to TRBJ1-2, with 12 bases lining up with TRBD1. This CDR3 has 14 residues. The V gene's germline CDR1 is MNHEY and CDR2 SVGAGI. Germline trimming cut 4 bases from V and 8 bases from J; bases unmatched to any gene: 5. The CDR3 loop reads CASSSGTGGLGYTF. The CDR3 coding sequence is TGTGCCAGCAGTTCAGGGACAGGGGGCTTGGGCTACACCTTC.

The chain has TRBV4-2 and TRBJ2-3; 9 positions match TRBD2. Germline lookup yields CDR1 LGHNA and CDR2 YNFKEQ. V was clipped by 4 bases and J by 0 bases; unmatched bases: 11. The CDR3 is made up of 18 amino acids. CDR3 amino acids: CASSPSSASGVSTDTQYF. CDR3 nucleotide sequence: TGTGCCAGCAGCCCGAGCTCGGCTAGCGGGGTTAGCACAGATACGCAGTATTTT.

The gene calls are TRBV6-4 and TRBJ1-2; TRBD1 is a possible D gene (6 bases). CDR1 and CDR2 (germline): MRHNA, SNTAGT. The CDR3 is 12 amino acids. V lost 5 bases and J lost 7, with 11 bases in between. CDR3 nucleotides: TGTGCCAGCAGTAACAGGGATGGTGGCTACACCTTC. Amino acid sequence: CASSNRDGGYTF.

This sequence joins TRBV11-2 and TRBJ2-1; tentatively, D is TRBD2 (7 bases). Trimming stripped 3 bases from V and 8 bases from J, with 14 bases between. Germline V lookup: CDR1 SGHAT, CDR2 FQNNGV. This CDR3 has 14 residues. CDR3 in amino acids: CASSFRGGVDEQFF. Here the CDR3 DNA reads TGTGCCAGCAGCTTTAGGGGGGGAGTTGATGAGCAGTTCTTC.

The chain is built from TRBV10-3 and TRBJ2-3; 8 nucleotides match TRBD1. The V and J ends lost 5 bases and 3 bases, in that order; junction bases with no gene match: 7. The germline V gene encodes CDR1 ENHRY and CDR2 SYGVKD. The CDR3 contains 15 residues. CDR3 DNA: TGTGCCATCAGTAAGGACAGGGAACGGACAGATACGCAGTATTTT. This translates into CAISKDRERTDTQYF.

Only one count was recorded for this clone. This chain joins TRBV10-3 and TRBJ2-1, with 11 bases aligning to TRBD2. The V segment lost 2 bases and the J segment 7 bases; nucleotides outside the gene matches: 19. In germline, CDR1 is ENHRY, CDR2 SYGVKD. This CDR3 has 20 amino acids. As DNA, the CDR3 is TGTGCCATCAGTGAGCGGACGGCGCGGCTAGCGGGAGGAGGGGGAAATGAGCAGTTCTTC. Protein: CAISERTARLAGGGGNEQFF.